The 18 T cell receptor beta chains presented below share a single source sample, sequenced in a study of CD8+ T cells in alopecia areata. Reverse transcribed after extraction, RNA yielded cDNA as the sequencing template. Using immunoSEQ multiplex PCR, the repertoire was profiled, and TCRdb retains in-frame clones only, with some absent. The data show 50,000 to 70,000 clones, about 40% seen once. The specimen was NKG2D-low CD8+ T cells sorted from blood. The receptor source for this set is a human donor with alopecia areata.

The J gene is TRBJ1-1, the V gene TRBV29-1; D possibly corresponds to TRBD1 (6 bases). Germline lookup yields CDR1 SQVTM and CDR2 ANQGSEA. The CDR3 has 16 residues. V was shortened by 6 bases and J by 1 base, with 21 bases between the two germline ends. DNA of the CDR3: TGCAGCGTGAGGGGGGACACAACTAAGCAGAACACTGAAGCTTTCTTT. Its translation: CSVRGDTTKQNTEAFF.

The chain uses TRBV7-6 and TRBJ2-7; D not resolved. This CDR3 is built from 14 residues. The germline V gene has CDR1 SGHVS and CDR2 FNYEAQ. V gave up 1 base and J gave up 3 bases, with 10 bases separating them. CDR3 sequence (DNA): TGTGCCAGCAGCTTAGAGCCCGGGTTCTACGAGCAGTACTTC. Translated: CASSLEPGFYEQYF.

The CDR3 protein is CAWSVLGYEQFF. In nucleotides, the CDR3 is TGTGCCTGGAGTGTACTTGGGTATGAGCAGTTCTTC. This rearrangement joins TRBV30 to TRBJ2-1; D unclear. Trimming took off 0 bases at V and 8 bases at J, with 8 bases between the two ends. Germline CDR1 is GTSNPN and CDR2 is SVGIG (reference sequence). CDR3 length equals 12 residues.

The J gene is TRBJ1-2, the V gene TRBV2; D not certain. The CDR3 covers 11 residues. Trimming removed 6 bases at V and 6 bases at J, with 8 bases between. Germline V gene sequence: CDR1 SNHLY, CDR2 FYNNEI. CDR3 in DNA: TGTGCCAGCAGATCGGGGAATGGCTACACCTTC. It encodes CASRSGNGYTF.

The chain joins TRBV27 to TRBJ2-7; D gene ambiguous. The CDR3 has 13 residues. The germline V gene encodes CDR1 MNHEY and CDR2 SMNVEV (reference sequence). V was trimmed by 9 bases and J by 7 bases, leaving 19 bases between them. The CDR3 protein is CASSPGPKREQYF. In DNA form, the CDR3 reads TGTGCCAGTTCCCCGGGCCCCAAGAGGGAGCAGTACTTC.

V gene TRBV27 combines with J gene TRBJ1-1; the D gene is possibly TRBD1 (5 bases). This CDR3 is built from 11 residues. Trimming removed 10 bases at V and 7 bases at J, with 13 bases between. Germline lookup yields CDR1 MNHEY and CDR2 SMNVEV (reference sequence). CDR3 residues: CATVGGDEAFF. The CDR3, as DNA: TGTGCCACGGTCGGGGGAGATGAAGCTTTCTTT.

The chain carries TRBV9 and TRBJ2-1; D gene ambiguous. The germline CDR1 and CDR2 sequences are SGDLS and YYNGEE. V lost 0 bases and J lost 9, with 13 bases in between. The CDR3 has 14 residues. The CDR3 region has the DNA TGTGCCAGCAGCGTAGGGCACAGTATCGGTGAGCAGTTCTTC. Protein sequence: CASSVGHSIGEQFF.

The CDR3 DNA reads TGCAGCGTTGAAGGGTTAAGCTCCTACGAGCAGTACTTC. It translates to CSVEGLSSYEQYF. The chain employs TRBV29-1 and TRBJ2-7; D not certain. This CDR3 is 13 amino acids long. From germline, CDR1 is SQVTM and CDR2 ANQGSEA. Trimming took off 1 base at V and 0 bases at J, with 7 bases between the two ends.

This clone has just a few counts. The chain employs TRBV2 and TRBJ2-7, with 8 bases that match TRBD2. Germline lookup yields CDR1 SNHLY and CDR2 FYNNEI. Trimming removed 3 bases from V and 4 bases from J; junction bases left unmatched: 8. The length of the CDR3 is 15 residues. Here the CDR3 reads CASSDLDGRGYEQYF. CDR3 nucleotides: TGTGCCAGCAGTGACCTCGACGGGAGGGGTTACGAGCAGTACTTC. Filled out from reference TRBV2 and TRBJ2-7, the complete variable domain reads EPEVTQTPSHQVTQMGQEVILRCVPISNHLYFYWYRQILGQKVEFLVSFYNNEISEKSEIFDDQFSVERPDGSNFTLKIRSTKLEDSAMYFCASSDLDGRGYEQYFGPGTRLTVT.

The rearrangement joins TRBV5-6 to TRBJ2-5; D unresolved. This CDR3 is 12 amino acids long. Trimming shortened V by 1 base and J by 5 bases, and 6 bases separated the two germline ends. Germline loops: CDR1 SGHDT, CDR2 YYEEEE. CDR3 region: CASSLTEETQYF. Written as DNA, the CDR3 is TGTGCCAGCAGCTTGACGGAGGAGACCCAGTACTTC.

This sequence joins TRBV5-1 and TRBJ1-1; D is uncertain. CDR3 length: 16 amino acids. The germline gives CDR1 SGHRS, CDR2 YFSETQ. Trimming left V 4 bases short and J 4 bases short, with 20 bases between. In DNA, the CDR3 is TGCGCCAGCAGCCCGAAGGTCCCCATTATGGCCACTGAAGCTTTCTTT. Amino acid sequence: CASSPKVPIMATEAFF.

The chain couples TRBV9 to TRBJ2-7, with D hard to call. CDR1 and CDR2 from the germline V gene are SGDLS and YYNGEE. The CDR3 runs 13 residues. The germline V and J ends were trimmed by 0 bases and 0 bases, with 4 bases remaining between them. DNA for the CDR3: TGTGCCAGCAGCGTAGACGGCTCCTACGAGCAGTACTTC. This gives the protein CASSVDGSYEQYF. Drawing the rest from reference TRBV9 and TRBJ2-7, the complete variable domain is DSGVTQTPKHLITATGQRVTLRCSPRSGDLSVYWYQQSLDQGLQFLIQYYNGEERAKGNILERFSAQQFPDLHSELNLSSLELGDSALYFCASSVDGSYEQYFGPGTRLTVT.

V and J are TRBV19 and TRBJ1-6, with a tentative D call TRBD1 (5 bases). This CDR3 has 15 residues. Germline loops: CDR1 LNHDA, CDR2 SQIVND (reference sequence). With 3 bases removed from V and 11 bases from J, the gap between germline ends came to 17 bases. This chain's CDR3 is CASSMVAGGSAPLHF. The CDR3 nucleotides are TGTGCCAGTAGTATGGTAGCTGGGGGGAGCGCACCCCTCCACTTT. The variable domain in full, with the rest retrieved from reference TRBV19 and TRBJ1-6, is DGGITQSPKYLFRKEGQNVTLSCEQNLNHDAMYWYRQDPGQGLRLIYYSQIVNDFQKGDIAEGYSVSREKKESFPLTVTSAQKNPTAFYLCASSMVAGGSAPLHFGNGTRLTVT.

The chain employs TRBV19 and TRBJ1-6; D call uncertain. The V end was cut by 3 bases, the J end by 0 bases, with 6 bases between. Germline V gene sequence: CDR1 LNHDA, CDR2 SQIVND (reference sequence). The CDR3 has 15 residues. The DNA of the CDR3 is TGTGCCAGTAGTATGTCTGGCTCCTATAATTCACCCCTCCACTTT. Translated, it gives CASSMSGSYNSPLHF.

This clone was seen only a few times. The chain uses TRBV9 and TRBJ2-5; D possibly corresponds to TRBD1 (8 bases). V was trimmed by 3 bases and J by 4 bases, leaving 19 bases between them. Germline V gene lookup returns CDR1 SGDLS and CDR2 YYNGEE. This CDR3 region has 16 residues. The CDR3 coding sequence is TGTGCCAGCAGCGCAGGACAGGGAGGGGTGGGAGAGACCCAGTACTTC. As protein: CASSAGQGGVGETQYF. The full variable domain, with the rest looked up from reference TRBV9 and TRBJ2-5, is DSGVTQTPKHLITATGQRVTLRCSPRSGDLSVYWYQQSLDQGLQFLIQYYNGEERAKGNILERFSAQQFPDLHSELNLSSLELGDSALYFCASSAGQGGVGETQYFGPGTRLLVL.

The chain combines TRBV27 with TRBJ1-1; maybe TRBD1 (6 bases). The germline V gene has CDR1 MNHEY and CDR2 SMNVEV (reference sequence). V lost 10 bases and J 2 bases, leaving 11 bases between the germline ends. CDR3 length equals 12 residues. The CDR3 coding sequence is TGTGCCACCTTGACAGGTAACACTGAAGCTTTCTTT. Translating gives CATLTGNTEAFF.

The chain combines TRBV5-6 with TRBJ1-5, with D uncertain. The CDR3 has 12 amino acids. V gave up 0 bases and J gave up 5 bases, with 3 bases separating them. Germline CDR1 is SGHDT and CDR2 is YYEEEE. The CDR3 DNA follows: TGTGCCAGCAGCTTGGGGGATCAGCCCCAGCATTTT. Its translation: CASSLGDQPQHF. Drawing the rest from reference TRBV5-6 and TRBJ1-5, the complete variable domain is DAGVTQSPTHLIKTRGQQVTLRCSPKSGHDTVSWYQQALGQGPQFIFQYYEEEERQRGNFPDRFSGHQFPNYSSELNVNALLLGDSALYLCASSLGDQPQHFGDGTRLSIL.

The CDR3 loop reads CASSQEGEGGTQYF. CDR3 sequence (DNA): TGCGCCAGCAGCCAAGAAGGGGAGGGGGGTACGCAGTATTTT. The genes are TRBV4-1 and TRBJ2-3; perhaps TRBD2 as D (7 bases). Germline V gives CDR1 MGHRA, CDR2 YSYEKL. The CDR3 totals 14 residues. V lost 0 bases to trimming and J lost 8 bases, with 12 bases between them.